Shown below are 8 T cell receptor beta chains from a single sample sequenced in a study of blood T cell repertoires in COVID-19. Only in-frame clones appear in the TCRdb table, and some are missing; sequencing was by immunoSEQ multiplex PCR. The profile shows 150,000 or so clones, approximately 85% of them singletons. Sequenced sample: peripheral blood. All receptors derive from a woman in her fifties or sixties with COVID-19, enrolled during active disease.

This chain joins TRBV15 and TRBJ1-4, with a possible D match to TRBD1 (6 bases). Germline values: CDR1 LNHNV, CDR2 YYDKDF (reference sequence). This CDR3 region has 17 residues. Trimming took 3 bases from V and 5 from J, leaving 19 bases between them. The CDR3 loop reads CATSSSYRQVKNEKLFF. The CDR3 DNA sequence: TGTGCCACCAGCAGCTCCTACAGACAGGTTAAGAATGAAAAACTGTTTTTT.

This rearrangement joins TRBV9 to TRBJ1-1, with unresolved D. In germline, CDR1 is SGDLS, CDR2 YYNGEE. The CDR3 is 18 amino acids. Trimming took 0 bases from V and 0 from J, leaving 18 bases between them. The CDR3 nucleotides read TGTGCCAGCAGCGTAGTAGCCCCGCCCGGACTGATGAACACTGAAGCTTTCTTT. This sequence encodes CASSVVAPPGLMNTEAFF.

This clone was seen more than once but under ten times. Distinct nucleotide sequences in the sample also encode this CDR3. V usage is TRBV28 and J usage is TRBJ2-6, with D tentatively TRBD1 (5 bases). Germline loops: CDR1 MDHEN, CDR2 SYDVKM. The V gene lost 2 bases and the J gene lost 4 bases, with 9 bases spanning the gap. CDR3 size: 15 residues. The CDR3 here is CASSLAGSGANVLTF. CDR3 DNA sequence: TGTGCCAGCAGTTTAGCAGGGTCCGGGGCCAACGTCCTGACTTTC.

This clone was seen just once. The chain employs TRBV24-1 and TRBJ2-3; TRBD1 matches at 11 bases. Trimming removed 9 bases from V and 1 base from J; junction bases left unmatched: 14. CDR3 length: 18 residues. Germline V gene data show CDR1 as KGHDR and CDR2 as SFDVKD. The CDR3 loop reads CATEPRSGQGAGTDTQYF. The CDR3 DNA follows: TGTGCCACCGAGCCGAGAAGCGGACAGGGGGCAGGCACAGATACGCAGTATTTT.

The V and J genes are TRBV11-2 and TRBJ2-3; a possible D gene is TRBD1 (6 bases). The CDR3 runs 16 residues. In germline, CDR1 is SGHAT, CDR2 FQNNGV. V gave up 1 base and J gave up 0 bases, with 11 bases separating them. The CDR3 nucleotides are TGTGCCAGCAGCTTAGGCACAGGGTCGAGCACAGATACGCAGTATTTT. It is translated as CASSLGTGSSTDTQYF.

V and J are TRBV7-2 and TRBJ2-3; D gene unclear. Germline V gives CDR1 SGHTA, CDR2 FQGNSA. The CDR3 length is 16 residues. The V gene lost 3 bases and the J gene lost 2 bases, with 15 bases spanning the gap. CDR3: CASSFSSGSNTDTQYF. CDR3 coding DNA: TGTGCCAGCAGCTTTTCCTCGGGTTCCAACACAGATACGCAGTATTTT.

This CDR3 is CATSRDQGLAALQETQYF. For the CDR3, the DNA is TGTGCCACCAGCAGAGATCAGGGACTAGCGGCTCTTCAAGAGACCCAGTACTTC. The chain couples TRBV15 to TRBJ2-5; 11 positions agree with TRBD2. V trimming: 0 bases; J trimming: 2 bases; junction bases outside the gene matches: 8. Germline V gives CDR1 LNHNV, CDR2 YYDKDF (reference sequence). The CDR3 is 18 residues long.

The gene calls are TRBV5-8 and TRBJ1-6, with no clear D. The CDR3 runs to 17 residues. With 2 bases removed from V and 5 bases from J, the gap between germline ends came to 17 bases. CDR1 SGHTS and CDR2 YDEGEE come from the germline V gene. CDR3 DNA: TGTGCCAGCAGCTTACCTCGTGCGACTTTGGATAATTCACCCCTCCACTTT. Amino acids: CASSLPRATLDNSPLHF.